The clone carrying this T cell receptor beta chain was counted ten times or more. Its cognate antigen is unknown. The data were taken from a study of blood T cells in healthy people across ages. Findings and limits, study-wide: In older individuals, TCR beta diversity per million T cells was lower, falling roughly linearly with age. Both higher diversity and more naive CD4+ cells marked long-lived donors when set against aged donors.

The use of a sample-barcoded 5' primer and a J-beta primer mix characterized a second PCR of roughly 7 to 11 cycles. TCRdb used MiXCR to reprocess the 5' RACE reads, holding one entry per CDR3 protein. In the table there are about 290,000 distinct CDR3 sequences, around 27% of which are singletons. The donors, healthy Caucasians from Russia, were aged about 6 to 95. Material for sequencing was blood. This TCR was sampled from a woman aged 70-85 years in good health.

DNA for the CDR3: TGTGCCAGCAGCCTTAGGACCTTGGGGTACGAGCAGTACTTC. Residues: CASSLRTLGYEQYF. The chain joins TRBV7-8 to TRBJ2-7; no firm D call. V was pared by 5 bases and J by 4 bases, with 15 bases between. The CDR3 length is 14 residues. CDR1 is SGHVS, CDR2 FQNEAQ, per germline.